This T cell receptor (beta chain) was obtained from a study of T cell repertoires in cytomegalovirus infection. Study-level information: It was the public TCR beta signatures that indicated both CMV infection and matching HLA type.

TCRdb used MiXCR to reprocess the reads, holding one entry per CDR3 protein. The sample holds over 100,000 distinct CDR3 sequences; 10% are singletons and the top ten take approximately 33%. This clonotype was picked up many times. The target antigen is unknown. Whole-study findings and limits: CMV-specific TCR beta clonotypes restricted by HLA-C dominated the ex vivo response.

With 5 bases clipped from V and 6 bases from J, the junction kept 6 bases outside the gene matches. The V gene's germline CDR1 is SGHTA and CDR2 FQGNSA. The CDR3 has 15 residues. Sequenced sample: PBMCs, sequenced either directly or after in vitro stimulation (not recorded which). The sequence was obtained from a human donor in good health (CMV status not recorded). Some clones in this sample may be carry-over from other donors' samples. The chain recombines TRBV7-2 with TRBJ2-3; TRBD2 matches 12 bases. The CDR3 region is CASSPTSGRIDTQYF. CDR3 coding DNA: TGTGCCAGCAGCCCGACTAGCGGGAGAATTGATACGCAGTATTTT.